A selection of T cell receptor beta chains follows, all from one sample in a study of breast tumors, draining lymph nodes, adjacent tissues. TCRdb re-called the multiplex PCR reads with MiXCR, one entry per CDR3 protein. The repertoire holds about 300,000 distinct CDR3 sequences, with 30% as singletons. The specimen sequenced was axillary lymph node tissue. All receptors derive from a female donor with breast cancer. Some clones in this sample may be carry-over from other donors' samples. Both conserved end residues are part of each CDR3. D genes are given only for firm matches. Clone size is not always given. Where it is, it says once, few, many or a class for expanded clones.

cdr3_nt: TGCGCCAGCAGTCCTAGCGGGTTGTACAATGAGCAGTTCTTC
cdr3_aa: CASSPSGLYNEQFF
v_call: TRBV5-1
clone_size: many
d_call: TRBD2
j_call: TRBJ2-1

cdr3_nt: TGTGCCAGCAGTTTCGGGACTAGCGCGTTAACAGAGACCCAGTACTTC
cdr3_aa: CASSFGTSALTETQYF
v_call: TRBV27
clone_size: few
d_call: TRBD2
j_call: TRBJ2-5

cdr3_nt: TGTGCCAGCAGTTACACGGGTCTACCTTACAATGAGCAGTTCTTC
cdr3_aa: CASSYTGLPYNEQFF
v_call: TRBV6-2/TRBV6-3
clone_size: few
d_call: NA
j_call: TRBJ2-1

cdr3_nt: TGTGCCAGCAGCGTAGGGGGAACAGGGGCCAGAGTGGGTAATTCACCCCTCCACTTT
cdr3_aa: CASSVGGTGARVGNSPLHF
v_call: TRBV9
clone_size: NA
d_call: TRBD1
j_call: TRBJ1-6

cdr3_nt: TGTGCCAGCAGGGGATTAGGGACAGGGGATGTTCGGGAGCAGTACTTC
cdr3_aa: CASRGLGTGDVREQYF
v_call: TRBV7-2
clone_size: many
d_call: TRBD1
j_call: TRBJ2-7

cdr3_nt: TGTGCCAGCAACCTACGGGGGGGCACAGATACGCAGTATTTT
cdr3_aa: CASNLRGGTDTQYF
v_call: TRBV27
clone_size: few
d_call: TRBD2
j_call: TRBJ2-3

cdr3_nt: TGTGCCAGTAGTATCCGCAACGCGGGAGCTCCCTACGAGCAGTACTTC
cdr3_aa: CASSIRNAGAPYEQYF
v_call: TRBV19
clone_size: many
d_call: TRBD2
j_call: TRBJ2-7

cdr3_nt: TGTGCCAGCAGCTCTTTTAGGGCCTCCCCCGAGACCCAGTACTTC
cdr3_aa: CASSSFRASPETQYF
v_call: TRBV5-4
clone_size: NA
d_call: NA
j_call: TRBJ2-5

cdr3_nt: TGCAGCGCAGAGACAGGGGTCAGCAACTATGGCTACGCCTTC
cdr3_aa: CSAETGVSNYGYAF
v_call: TRBV29-1
clone_size: NA
d_call: TRBD1
j_call: TRBJ1-2

cdr3_nt: TGTGCCAGCAGCGATCGACAGGGGAACTACGAGCAGTACTTC
cdr3_aa: CASSDRQGNYEQYF
v_call: TRBV7-6
clone_size: many
d_call: TRBD1
j_call: TRBJ2-7

cdr3_nt: TGTGCCAGCAGCTTCGGCAGCTCTGGAAACACCATATATTTT
cdr3_aa: CASSFGSSGNTIYF
v_call: TRBV12-3/TRBV12-4
clone_size: many
d_call: NA
j_call: TRBJ1-3

cdr3_nt: TGTGCCAGCAGAGGGACACCCAGCAATCAGCCCCAGCATTTT
cdr3_aa: CASRGTPSNQPQHF
v_call: TRBV12-3/TRBV12-4
clone_size: many
d_call: NA
j_call: TRBJ1-5

cdr3_nt: TGTGCTACCCTAAATTCAGGGATGAACACTGAAGCTTTCTTT
cdr3_aa: CATLNSGMNTEAFF
v_call: TRBV12-5
clone_size: NA
d_call: NA
j_call: TRBJ1-1

cdr3_nt: TGTGCCACCAGTGAGATACGGCCTGGAGTGGGCGGGATATTGTCAGAGACCCAGTACTTC
cdr3_aa: CATSEIRPGVGGILSETQYF
v_call: TRBV24-1
clone_size: many
d_call: NA
j_call: TRBJ2-5

cdr3_nt: TGTGCCATCAGACCGACAGGGGGAGCAACAGATACGCAGTATTTT
cdr3_aa: CAIRPTGGATDTQYF
v_call: TRBV10-3
clone_size: NA
d_call: TRBD1
j_call: TRBJ2-3

cdr3_nt: TGCAGCGTTGAAGGACAGGGAGGCGGGGAGCTGTTTTTT
cdr3_aa: CSVEGQGGGELFF
v_call: TRBV29-1
clone_size: many
d_call: NA
j_call: TRBJ2-2

cdr3_nt: TGTGCCAGCAGCTGGCCGGGACGCCCCTACGAGCAGTACTTC
cdr3_aa: CASSWPGRPYEQYF
v_call: TRBV5-8
clone_size: many
d_call: NA
j_call: TRBJ2-7

cdr3_nt: TGTGCCAGCACACGGGGGTACGATCAGCCCCAGCATTTT
cdr3_aa: CASTRGYDQPQHF
v_call: TRBV2
clone_size: NA
d_call: NA
j_call: TRBJ1-5

cdr3_nt: TGTGCCAGCAGCCACACTAGCAGGTCACTTTACAATGAGCAGTTCTTC
cdr3_aa: CASSHTSRSLYNEQFF
v_call: TRBV6-5
clone_size: NA
d_call: NA
j_call: TRBJ2-1

cdr3_nt: TGTGCCAGCCGACGGGCCACGAACACTGAAGCTTTCTTT
cdr3_aa: CASRRATNTEAFF
v_call: TRBV9
clone_size: NA
d_call: NA
j_call: TRBJ1-1

cdr3_nt: TGTGCCAGCGTGGAGACCTCTAACTATGGCTACACCTTC
cdr3_aa: CASVETSNYGYTF
v_call: TRBV7-9
clone_size: many
d_call: NA
j_call: TRBJ1-2